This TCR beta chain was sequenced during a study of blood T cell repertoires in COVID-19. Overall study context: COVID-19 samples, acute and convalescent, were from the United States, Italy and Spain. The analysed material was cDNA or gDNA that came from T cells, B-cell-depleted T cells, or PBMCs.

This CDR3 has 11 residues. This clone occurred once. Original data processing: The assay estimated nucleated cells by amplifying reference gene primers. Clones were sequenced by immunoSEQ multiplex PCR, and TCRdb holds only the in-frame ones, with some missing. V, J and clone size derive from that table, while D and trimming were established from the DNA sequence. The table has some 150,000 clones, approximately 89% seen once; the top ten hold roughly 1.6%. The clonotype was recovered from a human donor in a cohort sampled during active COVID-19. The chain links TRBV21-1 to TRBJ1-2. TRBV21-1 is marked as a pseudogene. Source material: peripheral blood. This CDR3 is CATEEGHGYTF. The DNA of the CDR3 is TGTGCCACCGAGGAGGGCCATGGCTACACCTTC.